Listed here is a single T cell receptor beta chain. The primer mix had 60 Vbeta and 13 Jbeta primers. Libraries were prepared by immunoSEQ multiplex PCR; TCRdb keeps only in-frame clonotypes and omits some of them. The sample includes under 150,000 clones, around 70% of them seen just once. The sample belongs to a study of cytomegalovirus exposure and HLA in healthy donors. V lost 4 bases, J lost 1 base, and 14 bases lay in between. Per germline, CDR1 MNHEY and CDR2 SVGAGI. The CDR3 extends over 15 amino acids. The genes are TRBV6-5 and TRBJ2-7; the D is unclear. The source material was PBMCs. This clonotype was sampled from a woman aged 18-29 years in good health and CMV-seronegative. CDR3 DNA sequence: TGTGCCAGCAGTTCCGGCGCGGTCGGATCCTACGAGCAGTACTTC. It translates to CASSSGAVGSYEQYF.